These 22 T cell receptor beta chains were sequenced from one sample in a study of blood T cell repertoires in COVID-19. Assay: immunoSEQ multiplex PCR; the TCRdb copy retains only in-frame clones and omits some. Of about 300,000 clones in the sample, 65% to 85% were seen once. Sequencing used peripheral blood. The receptors here all came from a woman aged 45-65 years with acute or convalescent COVID-19.

This chain connects TRBV29-1 to TRBJ2-3; 7 bases agree with TRBD1. Looked up from germline, CDR1 is SQVTM and CDR2 is ANQGSEA. The CDR3 has 14 residues. J lost 4 bases, V lost 7 bases, and 11 bases had no gene match. The CDR3 loop is CSGKTGLGSDTQYF. Here the CDR3 DNA reads TGCAGCGGAAAGACAGGGTTGGGTTCAGATACGCAGTATTTT.

This chain uses TRBV30 with TRBJ2-7; 10 positions agree with TRBD1. The junction had 10 bases not matched to a gene; V was cut back by 1 base and J by 4 bases. The V gene's germline CDR1 is GTSNPN and CDR2 SVGIG (reference sequence). This CDR3 region has 16 residues. In nucleotides, the CDR3 is TGTGCCTGGAGTGCCCCGGCGGACAGGGGGGTTTACGAGCAGTACTTC. It is translated as CAWSAPADRGVYEQYF.

The rearrangement joins TRBV3-1 (or the pseudogene TRBV3-2) to TRBJ2-2, with D possibly being TRBD2 (5 bases). V was clipped by 0 bases and J by 13 bases, with 9 bases between them. CDR1 LGHDT and CDR2 YNNKEL come from the germline V gene (reference sequence). The CDR3 runs to 12 residues. CDR3: CASSQDRAGLFF. The CDR3 DNA sequence: TGTGCCAGCAGCCAAGATAGGGCGGGGCTGTTTTTT.

This chain connects TRBV7-3 to TRBJ2-7; 8 nucleotides align to TRBD1. The CDR3 extends over 14 amino acids. Trimming cost V 5 bases and J 6 bases; bases outside gene matches: 9. The V gene's germline CDR1 is SGHTA and CDR2 FQGTGA. CDR3: CASSPSGTGIEQYF. In DNA, the CDR3 is TGTGCCAGCAGCCCTTCCGGGACAGGTATCGAGCAGTACTTC.

CDR3 sequence: CATSPGGYGYTF. The CDR3 DNA reads TGTGCCACCAGTCCAGGGGGCTATGGCTACACCTTC. The rearrangement links TRBV24-1 to TRBJ1-2; 7 bases agree with TRBD1. Germline-derived CDR1 and CDR2 are KGHDR and SFDVKD. This CDR3 contains 12 residues. The V and J ends lost 6 bases and 4 bases, in that order; junction bases with no gene match: 1.

The chain couples TRBV14 to TRBJ1-2; D call uncertain. Per the germline V gene, CDR1 is SGHDN and CDR2 is FVKESK. The CDR3 is 16 amino acids. Trimming took off 1 base at V and 7 bases at J, with 19 bases between the two ends. The CDR3 here is CASSQVGVTLEGGYTF. The DNA for the CDR3 is TGTGCCAGCAGCCAAGTGGGTGTGACGCTGGAGGGTGGCTACACCTTC.

This chain connects TRBV5-1 to TRBJ2-6; 11 bases fit TRBD1. This CDR3 region has 21 residues. The V gene's germline CDR1 is SGHRS and CDR2 YFSETQ. V lost 2 bases and J lost 0; bases outside the gene matches: 13. CDR3 region: CASSLSGTGGVGSSGANVLTF. As DNA, the CDR3 is TGCGCCAGCAGCTTATCCGGGACAGGGGGTGTAGGGAGCTCTGGGGCCAACGTCCTGACTTTC.

V gene TRBV5-1 combines with J gene TRBJ1-1; 8 positions agree with TRBD1. The CDR3 totals 17 residues. The germline CDR1 and CDR2 sequences are SGHRS and YFSETQ. The junction had 11 bases not matched to a gene; V was cut back by 3 bases and J by 1 base. The CDR3 sequence is CASSSTPPDRGNTEAFF. CDR3 coding DNA: TGCGCCAGCAGCTCGACCCCCCCAGACAGGGGGAACACTGAAGCTTTCTTT. Filled out from reference TRBV5-1 and TRBJ1-1, the complete variable domain reads KAGVTQTPRYLIKTRGQQVTLSCSPISGHRSVSWYQQTPGQGLQFLFEYFSETQRNKGNFPGRFSGRQFSNSRSEMNVSTLELGDSALYLCASSSTPPDRGNTEAFFGQGTRLTVV.

CDR3 sequence: CASSEISGLAGATCSYEQYF. In DNA, the CDR3 is TGCGCCAGCAGTGAGATAAGCGGGCTAGCGGGAGCAACCTGCTCCTACGAGCAGTACTTC. This sequence joins TRBV10-1 and TRBJ2-7; TRBD2 matches 10 bases. The CDR3 is made up of 20 amino acids. Germline CDR1 WNHNN, CDR2 SYGVQD (reference sequence). Trimming removed 2 bases from V and 0 bases from J; junction bases left unmatched: 16.

This rearrangement joins TRBV19 to TRBJ1-1; TRBD1 aligns across 7 bases. Germline V gene sequence: CDR1 LNHDA, CDR2 SQIVND (reference sequence). J gave up 0 bases and V 5 bases, and 6 bases lay outside the gene matches. The CDR3 is made up of 15 amino acids. CDR3 region: CASSDTGTVNTEAFF. Here the CDR3 DNA reads TGTGCCAGTAGTGATACCGGGACAGTGAACACTGAAGCTTTCTTT.

The chain is built from TRBV6-5 and TRBJ1-6, with unresolved D. The germline V and J ends were trimmed by 0 bases and 1 base, with 7 bases remaining between them. The CDR3 is 16 residues long. Germline values: CDR1 MNHEY, CDR2 SVGAGI. The CDR3 protein is CASSYSTGSYNSPLHF. CDR3 DNA: TGTGCCAGCAGTTACTCGACGGGTTCCTATAATTCACCCCTCCACTTT.

In nucleotides, the CDR3 is TGTGCCAGTAATAGGGGGCCAAACACTGAAGCTTTCTTT. Translated, it gives CASNRGPNTEAFF. The rearrangement joins TRBV19 to TRBJ1-1; 7 bases fit TRBD1. The CDR3 contains 13 residues. Unmatched junction bases numbered 4, after V lost 7 bases and J lost 2 bases. From germline, CDR1 is LNHDA and CDR2 SQIVND (reference sequence).

The V call is TRBV7-2, the J call TRBJ2-5; 9 bases are shared with TRBD1. V shed 5 bases, J shed 4 bases, and the junction held 2 bases outside the gene matches. Looked up from germline, CDR1 is SGHTA and CDR2 is FQGNSA. CDR3 length: 13 residues. CDR3 sequence (DNA): TGTGCCAGCAGCCCGGACAGGGGAGAGACCCAGTACTTC. This codes for CASSPDRGETQYF.

The V call is TRBV30, the J call TRBJ2-1; D call uncertain. The germline V and J ends were trimmed by 1 base and 9 bases, with 13 bases remaining between them. This CDR3 has 13 residues. In germline, CDR1 is GTSNPN, CDR2 SVGIG (reference sequence). CDR3 coding DNA: TGTGCCTGGAGTGGTTTCGGCGGAACTGAGCAGTTCTTC. Its translation is CAWSGFGGTEQFF.

This sequence joins TRBV15 and TRBJ2-7; 7 bases line up with TRBD2. V was clipped by 5 bases and J by 3 bases; unmatched bases: 10. The CDR3 loop spans 15 amino acids. The germline V gene encodes CDR1 LNHNV and CDR2 YYDKDF (reference sequence). As DNA, the CDR3 is TGTGCCACCAGCCCTAGAGGGAGGGAAGACTACGAGCAGTACTTC. It encodes CATSPRGREDYEQYF.

This clone has only one observation. The chain has TRBV5-8 and TRBJ2-3; D may be TRBD2 (6 bases). Per germline, CDR1 SGHTS and CDR2 YDEGEE. With 4 bases removed from V and 0 bases from J, the gap between germline ends came to 15 bases. The CDR3 is 16 residues long. CDR3 DNA: TGTGCCAGCAGCGCCGGGACTGACCAAAGCACAGATACGCAGTATTTT. It specifies CASSAGTDQSTDTQYF.

The chain joins TRBV7-2 to TRBJ2-3, with D possibly matching TRBD2 (6 bases). The V end was cut by 5 bases, the J end by 0 bases, with 21 bases between. The CDR3 consists of 18 residues. Germline V gene sequence: CDR1 SGHTA, CDR2 FQGNSA. The CDR3 sequence: CASSNPPGGSWSTDTQYF. Written as DNA, the CDR3 is TGTGCCAGCAGCAACCCTCCTGGGGGGTCGTGGAGCACAGATACGCAGTATTTT.

The CDR3 reads CASTGTPNYGYTF. In DNA form, the CDR3 reads TGTGCCAGCACCGGGACACCCAACTATGGCTACACCTTC. The chain is built from TRBV7-2 and TRBJ1-2; tentatively, D is TRBD1 (6 bases). CDR1 SGHTA and CDR2 FQGNSA come from the germline V gene. V lost 7 bases and J lost 2, with 11 bases in between. The CDR3 contains 13 residues.

The V and J genes are TRBV9 and TRBJ2-5; possibly TRBD2 for D (6 bases). The germline gives CDR1 SGDLS, CDR2 YYNGEE. The CDR3 has 11 residues. V gave up 3 bases and J gave up 10 bases, with 10 bases separating them. For the CDR3, the DNA is TGTGCCAGCAGCGGAAAAGCGGGCCAGTACTTC. Residues: CASSGKAGQYF.

CDR3 DNA sequence: TGCGCCAGCAGCCAAGGGGGACAGTTTGGATATGGCTACACCTTC. It encodes CASSQGGQFGYGYTF. This chain joins TRBV4-1 and TRBJ1-2; 7 positions match TRBD1. With 1 base clipped from V and 5 bases from J, the junction kept 7 bases outside the gene matches. The CDR3 is 15 residues long. Germline V gives CDR1 MGHRA, CDR2 YSYEKL.

V usage is TRBV27 and J usage is TRBJ1-2, with 10 bases matching TRBD1. CDR3 length: 16 amino acids. The ends lost 5 bases at V and 5 bases at J; junction bases unmatched: 11. The germline V gene has CDR1 MNHEY and CDR2 SMNVEV (reference sequence). The CDR3 DNA reads as TGTGCCAGCAGTACTTCCGGGACAGGGGTATCTTATGGCTACACCTTC. Amino acid sequence: CASSTSGTGVSYGYTF.

The chain's CDR3 is CASRRQGSTEAFF. The CDR3 bases are TGTGCCAGCAGGCGTCAGGGGTCAACTGAAGCTTTCTTT. V gene TRBV28 combines with J gene TRBJ1-1; TRBD1 is a possible D gene (6 bases). The CDR3 is 13 amino acids. The germline CDR1 and CDR2 sequences are MDHEN and SYDVKM. The V end lost 6 bases, the J end lost 5 bases, and 13 bases lay between the germline ends.